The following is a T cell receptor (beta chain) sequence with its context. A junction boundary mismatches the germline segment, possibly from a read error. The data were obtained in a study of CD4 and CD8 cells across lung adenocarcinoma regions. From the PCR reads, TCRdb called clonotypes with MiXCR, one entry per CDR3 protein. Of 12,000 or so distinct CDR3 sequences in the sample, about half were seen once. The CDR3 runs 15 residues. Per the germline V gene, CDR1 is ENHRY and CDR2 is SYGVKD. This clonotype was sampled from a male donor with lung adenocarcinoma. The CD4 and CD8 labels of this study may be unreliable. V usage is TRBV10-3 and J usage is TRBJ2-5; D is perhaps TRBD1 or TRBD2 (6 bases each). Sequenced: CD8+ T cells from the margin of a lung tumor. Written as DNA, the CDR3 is TGTGGCGCGCGGACCGGGGGCCGTGGCCAAGATACCCAGTACTTC. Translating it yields CGARTGGRGQDTQYF.